The 23 T cell receptor beta chains below were found in one sample sequenced in a study of T cell responses to AZD1222 COVID-19 vaccine. Assay used: immunoSEQ multiplex PCR; TCRdb lists only in-frame clones, some missing. The sample yields tens of thousands of clones, 80% to 90% seen once. This specimen was peripheral blood, taken on day 0 of AZD1222 vaccination. These receptors were taken from an adult in good health.

V is TRBV19 and J is TRBJ1-6, with 12 bases that match TRBD1. The CDR3 is 16 residues long. CDR1 and CDR2 from the germline V gene are LNHDA and SQIVND (reference sequence). With V trimmed by 3 bases and J by 6 bases, 3 bases remained unmatched. The CDR3 DNA reads TGTGCCAGTAGTATCGGGACAGGGGGCTTTAATTCACCCCTCCACTTT. Amino acid sequence: CASSIGTGGFNSPLHF. The full variable domain, its missing parts supplied by reference TRBV19 and TRBJ1-6, is DGGITQSPKYLFRKEGQNVTLSCEQNLNHDAMYWYRQDPGQGLRLIYYSQIVNDFQKGDIAEGYSVSREKKESFPLTVTSAQKNPTAFYLCASSIGTGGFNSPLHFGNGTRLTVT.

The chain joins TRBV28 to TRBJ1-5; D may be TRBD1 (6 bases). The length of the CDR3 is 15 residues. Germline CDR1 and CDR2: MDHEN and SYDVKM. Trimming took off 3 bases at V and 6 bases at J, with 15 bases between the two ends. CDR3 DNA: TGTGCCAGCAGTTTGCAGAGGGGGGTTGGTCAGCCCCAGCATTTT. Translation: CASSLQRGVGQPQHF. The entire variable domain, with the rest obtained from reference TRBV28 and TRBJ1-5, is as follows: DVKVTQSSRYLVKRTGEKVFLECVQDMDHENMFWYRQDPGLGLRLIYFSYDVKMKEKGDIPEGYSVSREKKERFSLILESASTNQTSMYLCASSLQRGVGQPQHFGDGTRLSIL.

This chain uses TRBV7-8 with TRBJ2-3; 8 bases fit TRBD1. CDR1 and CDR2 from the germline V gene are SGHVS and FQNEAQ. V shed 5 bases, J shed 0 bases, and the junction held 4 bases outside the gene matches. CDR3 length: 15 residues. CDR3 DNA sequence: TGTGCCAGCAGCAACCAGGGGGCCAGCACAGATACGCAGTATTTT. Amino acid sequence: CASSNQGASTDTQYF.

The CDR3 protein is CASRGTGFFYGYTF. The DNA of the CDR3 is TGTGCCAGCAGGGGGACAGGGTTCTTCTATGGCTACACCTTC. The V call is TRBV2, the J call TRBJ1-2; 9 positions match TRBD1. V trimming: 6 bases; J trimming: 4 bases; junction bases outside the gene matches: 6. This CDR3 spans 14 amino acids. The germline gives CDR1 SNHLY, CDR2 FYNNEI. The full variable domain, its missing parts supplied by reference TRBV2 and TRBJ1-2, is EPEVTQTPSHQVTQMGQEVILRCVPISNHLYFYWYRQILGQKVEFLVSFYNNEISEKSEIFDDQFSVERPDGSNFTLKIRSTKLEDSAMYFCASRGTGFFYGYTFGSGTRLTVV.

The genes are TRBV5-1 and TRBJ1-1; 8 bases map to TRBD1. The trim removed 0 bases at V and 3 bases at J, leaving 7 bases unmatched. CDR1 is SGHRS and CDR2 is YFSETQ in the germline V gene. The CDR3 contains 16 residues. CDR3 coding DNA: TGCGCCAGCAGCTTGGATGTGGACAGGGCGTACACTGAAGCTTTCTTT. It specifies CASSLDVDRAYTEAFF.

The CDR3 is CASSRQELNTEAFF. In nucleotides, the CDR3 is TGCGCCAGCAGCCGACAGGAGTTGAACACTGAAGCTTTCTTT. The gene calls are TRBV5-1 and TRBJ1-1, with D possibly TRBD1 on 6 matching bases. This CDR3 has 14 amino acids. V gave up 4 bases and J gave up 0 bases, with 10 bases separating them. CDR1 is SGHRS, CDR2 YFSETQ, per germline.

This chain uses TRBV30 with TRBJ2-5; D is unclear. V was shortened by 2 bases and J by 5 bases, with 12 bases between the two germline ends. The CDR3 length is 13 residues. In germline, CDR1 is GTSNPN, CDR2 SVGIG (reference sequence). The CDR3 coding sequence is TGTGCCTGGAGTTTCCCGCCCGCCGAGACCCAGTACTTC. Encoded protein: CAWSFPPAETQYF.

The V call is TRBV19, the J call TRBJ1-1; 7 bases agree with TRBD1. J was trimmed by 3 bases and V by 5 bases; bases with no gene match: 9. The CDR3 runs 15 residues. The germline CDR1 and CDR2 sequences are LNHDA and SQIVND (reference sequence). The CDR3 bases are TGTGCCAGTAGTTTCGCCGACAGGGTAGACACTGAAGCTTTCTTT. Its protein product is CASSFADRVDTEAFF. The complete variable domain, with remaining parts taken from reference TRBV19 and TRBJ1-1, reads DGGITQSPKYLFRKEGQNVTLSCEQNLNHDAMYWYRQDPGQGLRLIYYSQIVNDFQKGDIAEGYSVSREKKESFPLTVTSAQKNPTAFYLCASSFADRVDTEAFFGQGTRLTVV.

A note on this clone: The same CDR3 arises from other DNA sequences in this sample as well. The V call is TRBV7-9, the J call TRBJ1-2; maybe TRBD1 (6 bases). CDR3 length: 13 residues. Germline V gene sequence: CDR1 SEHNR, CDR2 FQNEAQ (reference sequence). Trimming removed 1 base at V and 4 bases at J, with 7 bases between. The CDR3: CASSLEGGYGYTF. For the CDR3, the DNA is TGTGCCAGCAGCTTAGAAGGGGGCTATGGCTACACCTTC.

The rearrangement joins TRBV7-7 to TRBJ2-5; unclear D gene. Per germline, CDR1 SSHAT and CDR2 FNYEAQ (reference sequence). The CDR3 totals 14 residues. V dropped 2 bases and J dropped 5 bases, with 12 bases sitting between them. CDR3 sequence reads: CASSLFGERETQYF. For the CDR3, the DNA is TGTGCCAGCAGCTTATTTGGGGAAAGGGAGACCCAGTACTTC. The full variable domain, its missing parts supplied by reference TRBV7-7 and TRBJ2-5, is GAGVSQSPRYKVTKRGQDVTLRCDPISSHATLYWYQQALGQGPEFLTYFNYEAQPDKSGLPSDRFSAERPEGSISTLTIQRTEQRDSAMYRCASSLFGERETQYFGPGTRLLVL.

The chain couples TRBV14 to TRBJ2-1; TRBD1 is a possible D gene (6 bases). CDR3 size: 17 residues. The ends were cut back, 0 bases at V and 6 bases at J, with 18 bases in the middle. The germline V gene encodes CDR1 SGHDN and CDR2 FVKESK. CDR3 coding DNA: TGTGCCAGCAGCCAAGAAGAGGGCTGGCTAGGGGGCAATGAGCAGTTCTTC. Its protein product is CASSQEEGWLGGNEQFF.

The rearrangement links TRBV4-1 to TRBJ2-2; D gene ambiguous. The CDR3 loop spans 14 amino acids. V lost 1 base to trimming and J lost 6 bases, with 9 bases between them. The V gene's germline CDR1 is MGHRA and CDR2 YSYEKL. CDR3 nucleotide sequence: TGCGCCAGCAGCCAAGTTACCCTCTCCGGGGAGCTGTTTTTT. Its protein is CASSQVTLSGELFF.

The J gene is TRBJ1-1, the V gene TRBV10-3, with TRBD1 identical over 7 bases. Germline trimming cut 0 bases from V and 7 bases from J; bases unmatched to any gene: 8. CDR3 length: 15 residues. The germline V gene encodes CDR1 ENHRY and CDR2 SYGVKD. The CDR3 protein is CAISESRGLYYEAFF. The CDR3 DNA reads as TGTGCCATCAGTGAGTCGAGGGGGCTATACTATGAAGCTTTCTTT.

The gene calls are TRBV3-1 (or the pseudogene TRBV3-2) and TRBJ1-3; D is ambiguous. V was shortened by 1 base and J by 1 base, with 14 bases between the two germline ends. The CDR3 is made up of 17 amino acids. Germline values: CDR1 LGHDT, CDR2 YNNKEL (reference sequence). The CDR3 reads CASSQGTWVRSGNTIYF. CDR3 sequence (DNA): TGTGCCAGCAGCCAAGGTACTTGGGTTAGATCTGGAAACACCATATATTTT.

This sequence joins TRBV24-1 and TRBJ2-2, with D hard to call. CDR3 length: 16 amino acids. CDR1 KGHDR and CDR2 SFDVKD come from the germline V gene. V was clipped by 4 bases and J by 1 base, with 12 bases between them. The CDR3 region has the DNA TGTGCCACCAGTGACCCTACAGAACAGAACACCGGGGAGCTGTTTTTT. It yields the protein CATSDPTEQNTGELFF.

This chain joins TRBV18 and TRBJ1-2, with D maybe TRBD1 (5 bases). The CDR3 consists of 14 residues. CDR1 and CDR2 from the germline V gene are KGHSH and LQKENI. Between the trimmed V and J ends, which lost 6 bases and 1 base, there was a span of 12 bases. The CDR3 loop is CASSFDRNNYGYTF. CDR3 DNA sequence: TGTGCCAGCTCCTTTGACAGAAATAACTATGGCTACACCTTC.

This clone was observed a handful of times. This chain joins TRBV3-1 (or the pseudogene TRBV3-2) and TRBJ1-6, with D tentatively TRBD1 (6 bases). There are 15 residues in the CDR3. V was pared by 4 bases and J by 5 bases, with 12 bases between. Germline V gene lookup returns CDR1 LGHDT and CDR2 YNNKEL (reference sequence). The CDR3 spells CASSRGQPDNSPLHF. DNA for the CDR3: TGTGCCAGCAGCCGAGGACAGCCCGATAATTCACCCCTCCACTTT.

The chain employs TRBV5-1 and TRBJ1-1; D is uncertain. Trimming cost V 2 bases and J 1 base, with 12 bases left between them. The CDR3 length is 15 residues. The germline V gene encodes CDR1 SGHRS and CDR2 YFSETQ. This CDR3 is CASSFGGSRNTEAFF. DNA of the CDR3: TGCGCCAGCAGCTTTGGTGGGTCGAGGAACACTGAAGCTTTCTTT. Based on the CDR3 plus reference TRBV5-1 and TRBJ1-1, the full variable domain is KAGVTQTPRYLIKTRGQQVTLSCSPISGHRSVSWYQQTPGQGLQFLFEYFSETQRNKGNFPGRFSGRQFSNSRSEMNVSTLELGDSALYLCASSFGGSRNTEAFFGQGTRLTVV.

This rearrangement joins TRBV6-5 to TRBJ1-1; 7 positions agree with TRBD1. Unmatched junction bases numbered 15, after V lost 4 bases and J lost 10 bases. The CDR3 length is 15 residues. CDR1 is MNHEY and CDR2 is SVGAGI in the germline V gene. As DNA, the CDR3 is TGTGCCAGCAGTTTTTCCCGGCAGACAGGGAATCGAGCTTTCTTT. This translates into CASSFSRQTGNRAFF.

The V call is TRBV30, the J call TRBJ1-6; D uncertain. CDR1 and CDR2 from the germline V gene are GTSNPN and SVGIG (reference sequence). The CDR3 covers 13 residues. The germline V and J ends were trimmed by 2 bases and 7 bases, with 9 bases remaining between them. This chain's CDR3 is CAWSKGDNSPLHF. The CDR3 DNA reads TGTGCCTGGAGTAAGGGCGACAATTCACCCCTCCACTTT.

This clone has just one count. The same CDR3 also results from other DNA sequences found in this sample. The CDR3 DNA is TGTGCCAGCAGCTTCAGGGTTACTGAAGCTTTCTTT. Residues: CASSFRVTEAFF. This chain uses TRBV12-3 or TRBV12-4 with TRBJ1-1; possibly TRBD1 for D (5 bases). V was clipped by 6 bases and J by 5 bases, with 10 bases between them. The CDR3 runs 12 residues.

The genes are TRBV30 and TRBJ2-1, with 10 bases identical to TRBD2. Germline CDR1 and CDR2: GTSNPN and SVGIG (reference sequence). V gave up 3 bases and J gave up 4 bases; unmatched junction bases: 3. CDR3 length: 14 amino acids. This CDR3 is CAWRWTSGYNEQFF. CDR3 coding DNA: TGTGCCTGGAGATGGACTAGCGGTTACAATGAGCAGTTCTTC.

The chain carries TRBV12-5 and TRBJ1-2; D call uncertain. Germline-derived CDR1 and CDR2 are LGHNT and FRNRAP. This CDR3 has 12 residues. The germline V and J ends were trimmed by 6 bases and 8 bases, with 13 bases remaining between them. The chain's CDR3 is CASGFPLSGYTF. DNA of the CDR3: TGTGCTAGTGGCTTCCCCCTTAGCGGCTACACCTTC.